These 11 T cell receptor beta chains came from one sample sequenced in a study of PD-1 blockade in classical Hodgkin lymphoma (dated by TCRdb to 2018 to 2021). Receptor libraries were prepared by the immunoSEQ multiplex PCR assay. Entries here come from immuneACCESS through TCRdb and include only in-frame sequences with V and J called. Some clones fail to appear in such tables; in the studies checked, an unresolved V gene covers under half of the shortfall, and the cause of the remainder is unknown. Here the sample has 90,000 to 110,000 clones; roughly 87% occur a single time. The ten largest make up roughly 19% of the sample. This sample's time point label indicates: cycle 4 day 1 (C4D1), after five to seven weeks of nivolumab. Relapse after autologous stem cell transplantation had occurred in all trial patients, and cohorts A, B and C were distinguished by prior brentuximab vedotin exposure. The material was peripheral blood mononuclear cells (PBMCs), obtained before the fourth cycle of nivolumab. Receptors originate from a human donor with classical Hodgkin lymphoma.

The chain uses TRBV25-1 and TRBJ2-2; D is perhaps TRBD1 or TRBD2 (5 bases each). The CDR3 runs to 13 residues. Germline V lookup: CDR1 MGHDK, CDR2 SYGVNS. V gave up 6 bases and J gave up 5 bases, with 10 bases separating them. The CDR3 protein is CASRGWGTGELFF. The CDR3 DNA follows: TGTGCCAGCAGAGGCTGGGGGACCGGGGAGCTGTTTTTT. The complete variable domain, with remaining parts taken from reference TRBV25-1 and TRBJ2-2, reads EADIYQTPRYLVIGTGKKITLECSQTMGHDKMYWYQQDPGMELHLIHYSYGVNSTEKGDLSSESTVSRIRTEHFPLTLESARPSHTSQYLCASRGWGTGELFFGEGSRLTVL.

The chain uses TRBV25-1 and TRBJ2-3; the D is unclear. Germline V lookup: CDR1 MGHDK, CDR2 SYGVNS. Deletions cut 1 base from V and 3 bases from J, with 2 bases between. This CDR3 spans 12 amino acids. CDR3 DNA sequence: TGTGCCAGCAGTGAATCGACAGATACGCAGTATTTT. Its translation is CASSESTDTQYF.

In this sample, this clone turned up a few times. In DNA form, the CDR3 reads TGTGCCAGCAGCTTAATTAATGAAAGTGAGCAGTTCTTC. Its translation: CASSLINESEQFF. This sequence joins TRBV7-2 and TRBJ2-1; D gene unclear. This CDR3 contains 13 residues. V was trimmed by 2 bases and J by 9 bases, leaving 11 bases between them. The germline gives CDR1 SGHTA, CDR2 FQGNSA.

This chain uses TRBV13 with TRBJ2-2; 7 bases line up with TRBD2. The CDR3 has 18 amino acids. J lost 0 bases, V lost 5 bases, and 12 bases had no gene match. Germline CDR1 and CDR2: PRHDT and FYEKMQ (reference sequence). The CDR3: CASSGRSGQTPNTGELFF. Written as DNA, the CDR3 is TGTGCCAGCAGCGGACGTAGCGGGCAAACACCGAACACCGGGGAGCTGTTTTTT.

The chain joins TRBV19 to TRBJ2-5; either TRBD1 or TRBD2 may fit D (7 bases each). Germline lookup yields CDR1 LNHDA and CDR2 SQIVND (reference sequence). The CDR3 totals 15 residues. Trimming removed 3 bases at V and 4 bases at J, with 15 bases between. Here the CDR3 reads CASSIQGGRIETQYF. In DNA, the CDR3 is TGTGCCAGTAGTATCCAGGGGGGGAGGATAGAGACCCAGTACTTC.

This clone was seen just once. The chain combines TRBV29-1 with TRBJ1-4; D is perhaps TRBD1 (5 bases). Germline loops: CDR1 SQVTM, CDR2 ANQGSEA. This CDR3 region has 15 residues. V gave up 4 bases and J gave up 5 bases, with 17 bases separating them. In DNA, the CDR3 is TGCAGCGTTGCCCCCTCGAGGGGCGGGAATGAAAAACTGTTTTTT. It yields the protein CSVAPSRGGNEKLFF.

This clone has a single count. The chain carries TRBV7-2 and TRBJ2-4; D ambiguous. Trimming stripped 8 bases from V and 1 base from J, with 6 bases between. In germline, CDR1 is SGHTA, CDR2 FQGNSA. The CDR3 length is 12 residues. The CDR3 DNA reads as TGTGCCAGCGTCGGTGCCAAAAACATTCAGTACTTC. Translation: CASVGAKNIQYF.

The table lists this clone with a count of one. This chain links TRBV30 with TRBJ2-1; 7 bases agree with TRBD1. The germline CDR1 and CDR2 sequences are GTSNPN and SVGIG (reference sequence). After removal of 2 bases from V and 8 bases from J, the junction contained 9 bases not matched to a gene. This CDR3 spans 14 amino acids. The CDR3 coding sequence is TGTGCCTGGAGTCGAACAGGGGCCGGCGATGAGCAGTTCTTC. Protein: CAWSRTGAGDEQFF.

The V gene is TRBV5-1, the J gene TRBJ1-2, with D tentatively TRBD1 (5 bases). This CDR3 has 14 residues. Deletions cut 4 bases from V and 4 bases from J, with 14 bases between. Per germline, CDR1 SGHRS and CDR2 YFSETQ. For the CDR3, the DNA is TGCGCCAGCAGCCGAGAAGGGACGGGCTATGGCTACACCTTC. This codes for CASSREGTGYGYTF.

The chain employs TRBV28 and TRBJ1-5; the D is unclear. CDR3 length: 11 residues. The germline V gene encodes CDR1 MDHEN and CDR2 SYDVKM. V shed 6 bases and J shed 9 bases, with 9 bases lying between them. The CDR3 sequence is CASRTTGPQHF. CDR3 sequence (DNA): TGTGCCAGCAGAACCACCGGGCCCCAGCATTTT.

The chain employs TRBV4-3 and TRBJ2-5; D is ambiguous. Germline V gives CDR1 LGHNA, CDR2 YSLEER. The germline V and J ends were trimmed by 3 bases and 0 bases, with 5 bases remaining between them. This CDR3 is 13 amino acids long. CDR3 coding DNA: TGCGCCAGCAGCCAGTCTTACCAAGAGACCCAGTACTTC. It encodes CASSQSYQETQYF.